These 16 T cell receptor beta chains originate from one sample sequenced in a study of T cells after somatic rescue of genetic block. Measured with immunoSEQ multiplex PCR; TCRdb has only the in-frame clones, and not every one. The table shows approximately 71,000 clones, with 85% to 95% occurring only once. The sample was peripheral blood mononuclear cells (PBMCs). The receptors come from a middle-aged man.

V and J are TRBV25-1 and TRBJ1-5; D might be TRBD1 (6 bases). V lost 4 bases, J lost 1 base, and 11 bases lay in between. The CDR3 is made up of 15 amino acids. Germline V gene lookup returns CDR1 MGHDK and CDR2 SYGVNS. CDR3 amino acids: CASSASGASNQPQHF. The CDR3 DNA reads TGTGCCAGCAGTGCTTCAGGGGCCAGCAATCAGCCCCAGCATTTT.

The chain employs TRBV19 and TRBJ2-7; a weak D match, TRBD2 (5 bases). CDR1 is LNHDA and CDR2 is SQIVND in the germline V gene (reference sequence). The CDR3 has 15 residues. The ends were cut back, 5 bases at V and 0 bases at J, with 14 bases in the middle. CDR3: CASSPAPGSSYEQYF. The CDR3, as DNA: TGTGCCAGTAGTCCTGCCCCGGGAAGCTCCTACGAGCAGTACTTC. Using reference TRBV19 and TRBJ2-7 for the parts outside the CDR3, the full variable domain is DGGITQSPKYLFRKEGQNVTLSCEQNLNHDAMYWYRQDPGQGLRLIYYSQIVNDFQKGDIAEGYSVSREKKESFPLTVTSAQKNPTAFYLCASSPAPGSSYEQYFGPGTRLTVT.

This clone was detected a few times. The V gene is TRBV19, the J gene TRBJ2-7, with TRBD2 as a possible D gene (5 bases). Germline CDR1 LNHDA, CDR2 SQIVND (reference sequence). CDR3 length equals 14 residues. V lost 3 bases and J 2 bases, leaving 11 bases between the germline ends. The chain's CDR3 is CASSISGLPYEQYF. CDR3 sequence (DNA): TGTGCCAGTAGTATCTCGGGGTTACCCTACGAGCAGTACTTC. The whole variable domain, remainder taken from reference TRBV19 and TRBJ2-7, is DGGITQSPKYLFRKEGQNVTLSCEQNLNHDAMYWYRQDPGQGLRLIYYSQIVNDFQKGDIAEGYSVSREKKESFPLTVTSAQKNPTAFYLCASSISGLPYEQYFGPGTRLTVT.

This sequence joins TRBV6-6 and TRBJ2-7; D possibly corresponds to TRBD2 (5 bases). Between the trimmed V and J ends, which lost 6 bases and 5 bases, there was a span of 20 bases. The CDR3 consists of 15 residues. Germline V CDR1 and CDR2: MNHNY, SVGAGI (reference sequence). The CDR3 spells CASRLRAASPDEQYF. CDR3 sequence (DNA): TGTGCCAGCAGACTCCGGGCCGCTAGCCCCGACGAGCAGTACTTC.

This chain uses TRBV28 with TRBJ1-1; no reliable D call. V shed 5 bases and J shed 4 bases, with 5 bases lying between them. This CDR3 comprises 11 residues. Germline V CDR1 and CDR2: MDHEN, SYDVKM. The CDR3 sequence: CASSRGTEAFF. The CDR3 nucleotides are TGTGCCAGCAGTCGCGGCACTGAAGCTTTCTTT.

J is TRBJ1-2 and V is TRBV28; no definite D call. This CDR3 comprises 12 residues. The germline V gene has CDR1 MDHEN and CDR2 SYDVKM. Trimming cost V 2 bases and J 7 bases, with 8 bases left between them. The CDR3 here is CASSLVTFGYTF. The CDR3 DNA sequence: TGTGCCAGCAGTTTAGTGACCTTTGGCTACACCTTC.

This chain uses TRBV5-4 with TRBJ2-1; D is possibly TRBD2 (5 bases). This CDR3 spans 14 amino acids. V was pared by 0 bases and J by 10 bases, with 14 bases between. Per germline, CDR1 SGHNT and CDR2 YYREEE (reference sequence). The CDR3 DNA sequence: TGTGCCAGCAGCTTGGGGTCTATCAGCGGCGAGCAGTTCTTC. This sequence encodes CASSLGSISGEQFF. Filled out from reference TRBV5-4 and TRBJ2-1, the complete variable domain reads ETGVTQSPTHLIKTRGQQVTLRCSSQSGHNTVSWYQQALGQGPQFIFQYYREEENGRGNFPPRFSGLQFPNYSSELNVNALELDDSALYLCASSLGSISGEQFFGPGTRLTVL.

This CDR3 is CASSVLDRVHPGNTIYF. Here the CDR3 DNA reads TGTGCCAGCAGCGTATTGGACAGGGTGCATCCAGGAAACACCATATATTTT. J is TRBJ1-3 and V is TRBV9; 8 bases are shared with TRBD1. Unmatched junction bases numbered 10, after V lost 1 base and J lost 4 bases. The CDR3 consists of 17 residues. CDR1 is SGDLS, CDR2 YYNGEE, per germline.

The CDR3 DNA reads TGTGCCAGCAGTGTAATACCGGGACAGGGGGAAGGCTACACCTTC. Amino acid sequence: CASSVIPGQGEGYTF. V usage is TRBV2 and J usage is TRBJ1-2; 11 nucleotides match TRBD1. The CDR3 extends over 15 amino acids. CDR1 is SNHLY, CDR2 FYNNEI, per germline. With V trimmed by 4 bases and J by 8 bases, 9 bases remained unmatched.

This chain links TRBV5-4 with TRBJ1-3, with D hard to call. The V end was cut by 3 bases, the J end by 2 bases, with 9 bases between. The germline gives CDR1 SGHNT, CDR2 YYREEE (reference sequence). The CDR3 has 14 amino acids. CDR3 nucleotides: TGTGCCAGCAGCTGGGGTTCCACTGGAAACACCATATATTTT. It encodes CASSWGSTGNTIYF.

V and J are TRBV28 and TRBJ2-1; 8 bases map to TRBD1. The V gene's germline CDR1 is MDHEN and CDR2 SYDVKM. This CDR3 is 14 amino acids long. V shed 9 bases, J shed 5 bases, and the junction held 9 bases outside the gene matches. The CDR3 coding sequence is TGTGCCAGTAAATCTACGACAGGGGACAATGAGCAGTTCTTC. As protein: CASKSTTGDNEQFF.

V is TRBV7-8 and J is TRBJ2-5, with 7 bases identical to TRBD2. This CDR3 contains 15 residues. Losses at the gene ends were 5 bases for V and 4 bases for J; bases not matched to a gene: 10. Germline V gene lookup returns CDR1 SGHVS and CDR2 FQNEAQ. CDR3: CASSTRAGLGETQYF. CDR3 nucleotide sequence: TGTGCCAGCAGCACACGAGCGGGGTTAGGAGAGACCCAGTACTTC.

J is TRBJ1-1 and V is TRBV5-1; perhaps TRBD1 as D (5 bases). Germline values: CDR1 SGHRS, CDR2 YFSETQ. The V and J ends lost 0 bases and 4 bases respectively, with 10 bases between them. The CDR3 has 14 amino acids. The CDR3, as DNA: TGCGCCAGCAGCTTGGTTGGGGCGGGCACTGAAGCTTTCTTT. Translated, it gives CASSLVGAGTEAFF.

The CDR3 DNA sequence: TGTGCCAGCAGCATCGTGGGGACCGGGGAGCTGTTTTTT. It specifies CASSIVGTGELFF. The V and J genes are TRBV7-9 and TRBJ2-2; D unclear. Germline loops: CDR1 SEHNR, CDR2 FQNEAQ (reference sequence). This CDR3 is built from 13 residues. V was trimmed by 5 bases and J by 5 bases, leaving 9 bases between them.

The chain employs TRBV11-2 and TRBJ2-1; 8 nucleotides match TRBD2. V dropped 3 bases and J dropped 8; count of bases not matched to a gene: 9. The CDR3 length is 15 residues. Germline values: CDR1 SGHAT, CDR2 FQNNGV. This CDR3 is CASSFGGGMRYEQFF. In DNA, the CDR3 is TGTGCCAGCAGCTTTGGCGGGGGGATGCGGTATGAGCAGTTCTTC.

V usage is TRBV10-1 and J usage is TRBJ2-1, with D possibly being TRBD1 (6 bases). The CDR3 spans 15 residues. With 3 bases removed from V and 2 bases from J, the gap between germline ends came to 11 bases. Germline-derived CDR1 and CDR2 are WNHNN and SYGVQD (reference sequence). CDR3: CASSDRSGAYNEQFF. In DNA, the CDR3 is TGCGCCAGCAGTGATCGGTCAGGGGCCTACAATGAGCAGTTCTTC.